This note documents a single TCR beta chain sequence. Its specificity is unknown. Generated by immunoSEQ multiplex PCR, the TCRdb table keeps only in-frame clones and is missing some. The repertoire includes 2 million to 3 million clones, 90% to 95% of them detected once, and roughly 0.36% sits in the top ten. The data are from a study of shared clonotypes between healthy human individuals. General study points: Sharing across a few donors was seen in 4% to 5.5% of naive CD4 clonotypes.

Germline values: CDR1 MDHEN, CDR2 SYDVKM. Trimming removed 6 bases at V and 1 base at J, with 19 bases between. This CDR3 has 17 amino acids. The chain couples TRBV28 to TRBJ1-3, with D possibly being TRBD1 (5 bases). The TCR originated in a man between 18 and 35 years old in good health. Some clones in this sample may be carry-over from other donors' samples. Specimen: naive CD4+ T cells from PBMCs. Subset: CD45RA+ positively selected. The CDR3 nucleotides read TGTGCCAGCAGCTCCCCCGGGGGAGGAAGTTCTGGAAACACCATATATTTT. Protein product: CASSSPGGGSSGNTIYF.